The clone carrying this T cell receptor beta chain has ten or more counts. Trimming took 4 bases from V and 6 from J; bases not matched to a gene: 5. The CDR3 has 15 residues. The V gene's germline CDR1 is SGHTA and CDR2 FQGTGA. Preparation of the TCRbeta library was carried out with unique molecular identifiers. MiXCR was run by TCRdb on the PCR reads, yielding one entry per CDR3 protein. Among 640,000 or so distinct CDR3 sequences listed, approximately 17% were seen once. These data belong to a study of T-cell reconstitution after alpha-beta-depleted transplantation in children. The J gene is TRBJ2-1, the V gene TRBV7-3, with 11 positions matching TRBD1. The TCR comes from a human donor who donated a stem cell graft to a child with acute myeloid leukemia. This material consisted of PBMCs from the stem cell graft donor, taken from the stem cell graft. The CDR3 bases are TGTGCCAGCAGCTCGCTGGGGACAGGGGGCAATGAGCAGTTCTTC. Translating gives CASSSLGTGGNEQFF.